In its sample, the clone carrying this T cell receptor beta chain was seen many times. Its antigen is unidentified. These data belong to a study of tumor-infiltrating lymphocytes in primary liver carcinoma. TCR beta cDNA was reverse-transcribed from around 0.55 ug of total RNA. The reaction used a constant-region primer and ProtoScript II reverse transcriptase. ARM-PCR was slightly modified, and three nested multiplex PCR rounds with it gave rise to the TCR beta libraries. Two initial PCR rounds of 10 to 11 cycles each paired TRBV1-TRBV30 forward primers with a C-beta reverse primer. A single record per CDR3 protein comes from TCRdb applying MiXCR to the multiplex PCR reads. The table includes approximately 74,000 distinct CDR3 sequences, about 64% detected once. Unsorted bulk tissue (roughly 17-33 mg) underwent RNA and DNA co-extraction. V dropped 4 bases and J dropped 9; count of bases not matched to a gene: 14. Germline V lookup: CDR1 SQVTM, CDR2 ANQGSEA. The CDR3 has 15 amino acids.

Study-wide findings and caveats: Only about 7.5-25% of top clones appeared in all five tumor regions.

The sample consisted of liver tumor tissue from sampling region 4. Specified subset: tumor region T4, right-lateral pole. This chain connects TRBV29-1 to TRBJ2-1; TRBD2 matches at 8 bases. The clonotype was recovered from a woman aged 55 to 70 with primary liver carcinoma and hepatitis B virus infection. CDR3 region: CSVGVLAGEGSEQFF. As DNA, the CDR3 is TGCAGCGTTGGGGTGCTAGCGGGCGAGGGTAGTGAGCAGTTCTTC.